Below, one T cell receptor (beta chain) is given with its context. Only in-frame clones appear in the TCRdb table, and some are missing; sequencing was by immunoSEQ multiplex PCR. The sample records about 300,000 clones, approximately 88% being singletons. These data are taken from a study of blood T cell repertoires in COVID-19. Across the study: Samples representing acute and convalescent COVID-19 were sourced from the United States, Italy and Spain. The analysed material was cDNA or gDNA that came from T cells, B-cell-depleted T cells, or PBMCs.

Germline V lookup: CDR1 KGHSH, CDR2 LQKENI. Trimming removed 3 bases from V and 4 bases from J; junction bases left unmatched: 8. This CDR3 contains 15 residues. Sequencing was carried out using peripheral blood. The source of this sequence is a young woman who had recovered from COVID-19. The rearrangement joins TRBV18 to TRBJ1-2, with 7 bases matching TRBD1. Here the CDR3 DNA reads TGTGCCAGCTCACCGTTCGACAGGGTCACCTATGGCTACACCTTC. This encodes CASSPFDRVTYGYTF.